The TCR beta chain under discussion was sequenced for a study of metastatic and nonmetastatic thyroid tumors. Thyroid surgery was preceded by no treatment in any patient. Original data processing: A papillary thyroid cancer distant-metastasis classifier was built from CDR3 differences across clinicopathological groups. TCRdb re-analyzed the PCR reads through MiXCR. The V and J calls shown here were made by TCRdb, not taken from the authors' results. The table records roughly 13,000 clones, almost 30% of them present only once. This clone has ten or more counts. Its specificity is not known. Study observations and caveats: For both blood and tumor, malignant thyroid tumors reportedly showed significantly higher TCR beta diversity than benign nodules did.

The CDR3 is 14 amino acids. CDR1 is MNHEY and CDR2 is SVGEGT in the germline V gene. Deletions cut 4 bases from V and 2 bases from J, with 10 bases between. This clonotype was obtained from a female donor with papillary thyroid cancer or a benign thyroid nodule (not recorded which). Some clones in this sample may be carry-over from other donors' samples. The source material was blood. The chain couples TRBV6-2 or TRBV6-3 to TRBJ2-3; tentative D call: TRBD2 (6 bases). This CDR3 is CASSFGGPTDTQYF. DNA for the CDR3: TGTGCCAGCAGTTTCGGAGGGCCCACAGATACGCAGTATTTT.